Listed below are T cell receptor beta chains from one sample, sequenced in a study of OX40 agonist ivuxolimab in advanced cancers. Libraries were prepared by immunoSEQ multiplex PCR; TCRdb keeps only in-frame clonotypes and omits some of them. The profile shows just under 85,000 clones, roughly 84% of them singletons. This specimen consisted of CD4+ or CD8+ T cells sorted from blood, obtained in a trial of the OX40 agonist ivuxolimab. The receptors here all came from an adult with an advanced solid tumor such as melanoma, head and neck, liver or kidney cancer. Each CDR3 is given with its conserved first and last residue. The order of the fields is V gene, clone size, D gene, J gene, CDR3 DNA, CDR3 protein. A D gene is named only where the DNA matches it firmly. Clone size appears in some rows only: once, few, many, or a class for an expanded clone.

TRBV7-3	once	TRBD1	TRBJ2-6	TGTGCCAGCGCCAAGGGGGCGGCAGGGGCCAACGTCCTGACTTTC	CASAKGAAGANVLTF
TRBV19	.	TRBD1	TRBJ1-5	TGTGCCAGTAGTTATACCGGACAGGGCCAAAATCAGCCCCAGCATTTT	CASSYTGQGQNQPQHF
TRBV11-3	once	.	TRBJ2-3	TGTGCCAGCAGCTTAGACAGGTACGCCGCAGATACGCAGTATTTT	CASSLDRYAADTQYF
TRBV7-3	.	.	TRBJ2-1	TGTGCCAGCAGCTTGGGCAATGAGCAGTTCTTC	CASSLGNEQFF
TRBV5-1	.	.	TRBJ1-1	TGCGCCAGCAGCGGGACGGACATGAACACTGAAGCTTTCTTT	CASSGTDMNTEAFF
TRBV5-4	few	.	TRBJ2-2	TGTGCCAGCAGCCTCGGGGATCGACGTGGCGGGGAGCTGTTTTTT	CASSLGDRRGGELFF
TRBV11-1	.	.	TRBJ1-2	TGTGCCAGCAGTCGCGAACGGACAGCCTATGGCTACACCTTC	CASSRERTAYGYTF
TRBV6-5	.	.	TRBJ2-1	TGTGCCAGCAGTTACGGTCCTATCGGTTATGGCAATGAGCAGTTCTTC	CASSYGPIGYGNEQFF
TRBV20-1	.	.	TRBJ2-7	TGCAGTGCTAGAGAAGGCTACGAGCAGTACTTC	CSAREGYEQYF
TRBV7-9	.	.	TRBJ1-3	TGTGCCAGCAGCTCGGGTGAAACCATATATTTT	CASSSGETIYF
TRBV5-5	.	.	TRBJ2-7	TGTGCCAGCAGCTTGGTTGGAGGGTCCTACGAGCAGTACTTC	CASSLVGGSYEQYF
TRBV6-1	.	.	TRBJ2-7	TGTGCCAGCAGTGAGGACAACTACGAGCAGTACTTC	CASSEDNYEQYF
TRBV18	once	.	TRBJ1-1	TGTGCCAGCTCACCGCTCGGGAACCCGATGAACACTGAAGCTTTCTTT	CASSPLGNPMNTEAFF
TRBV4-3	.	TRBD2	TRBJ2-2	TGCGCCAGCAGCCAAGATTGGGGGGGGGCCGGGGAGCTGTTTTTT	CASSQDWGGAGELFF
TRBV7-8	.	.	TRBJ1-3	TGTGCCAGCAGCTTGACGGGACGGGGAAACACCATATATTTT	CASSLTGRGNTIYF
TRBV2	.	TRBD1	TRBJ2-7	TGTGCCAGCAGTGACCGGACAGGCCTACGCAGGGATTTATACGAGCAGTACTTC	CASSDRTGLRRDLYEQYF
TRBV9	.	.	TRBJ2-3	TGTGCCAGCAGCGTAGATTGGGGTCCAGATACGCAGTATTTT	CASSVDWGPDTQYF
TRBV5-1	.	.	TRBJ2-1	TGCGCCAGCAGTTCGGCGGGCAGGGATAGGAATGAGCAGTTCTTC	CASSSAGRDRNEQFF
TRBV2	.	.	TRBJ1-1	TGTGCCAGCAGCCGAGGGTTCCCCGGAACTGAAGCTTTCTTT	CASSRGFPGTEAFF
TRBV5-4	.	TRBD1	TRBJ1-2	TGTGCCAGCAGCCGGACAGGGTCTAACTATGGCTACACCTTC	CASSRTGSNYGYTF
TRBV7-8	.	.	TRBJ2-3	TGTGCCAGCAGCTTATTGTGGAGCACAGATACGCAGTATTTT	CASSLLWSTDTQYF
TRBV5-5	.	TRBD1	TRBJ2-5	TGTGCCAGCAGCTTGGGACAGGGGCTACAAGAGACCCAGTACTTC	CASSLGQGLQETQYF
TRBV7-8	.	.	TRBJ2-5	TGTGCCAGCAGCTTTGGGGGGATGTTAGAGACCCAGTACTTC	CASSFGGMLETQYF
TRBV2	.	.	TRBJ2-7	TGTGCCAGCAGGTCCTCCTACGAGCAGTACTTC	CASRSSYEQYF
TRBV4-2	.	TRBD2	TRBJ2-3	TGTGCCAGCAGCCAAGGTAGCGGGGTCAGCACAGATACGCAGTATTTT	CASSQGSGVSTDTQYF
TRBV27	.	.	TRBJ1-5	TGTGCCAGCAGTTCGATGGCGTGGAAAGAGCCCCAGCATTTT	CASSSMAWKEPQHF
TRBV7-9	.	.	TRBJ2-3	TGTGCCAGCAGCCGGGGGACGGTGGATACGCAGTATTTT	CASSRGTVDTQYF
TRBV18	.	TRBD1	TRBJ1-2	TGTGCCAGCTCATCCGACGCGGGACAGGGGCCGGGGCTCTATGGCTACACCTTC	CASSSDAGQGPGLYGYTF
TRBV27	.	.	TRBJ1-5	TGTGCCAGCACTTCCAGGCTGAGCAATCAGCCCCAGCATTTT	CASTSRLSNQPQHF
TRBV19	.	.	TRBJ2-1	TGTGCCAGTAGTATATGGCGGACGTCCTACAATGAGCAGTTCTTC	CASSIWRTSYNEQFF
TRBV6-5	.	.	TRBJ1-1	TGTGCCAGCAGTTCGGCTGGGACTCTGAACACTGAAGCTTTCTTT	CASSSAGTLNTEAFF
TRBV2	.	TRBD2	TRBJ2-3	TGTGCCAGCAGTGAATATAGCGGGGGGGAGTTCGGTGCAGATACGCAGTATTTT	CASSEYSGGEFGADTQYF
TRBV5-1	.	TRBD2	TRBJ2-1	TGCGCCAGCAGCTCCCAATTGGGGAGGGGTCCGTTTCGCACCGGGCAGTTCTTC	CASSSQLGRGPFRTGQFF
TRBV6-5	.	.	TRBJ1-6	TGTGCCAGCAGTTACTCCGGACGGTATAATTCACCCCTCCACTTT	CASSYSGRYNSPLHF
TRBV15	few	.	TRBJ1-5	TGTGCCACCAGCAGAGATATGGTTACGCCCCAGCATTTT	CATSRDMVTPQHF
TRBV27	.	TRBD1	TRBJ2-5	TGTGCCAGCAGTTCCGGGACAGCGTACCAAGAGACCCAGTACTTC	CASSSGTAYQETQYF
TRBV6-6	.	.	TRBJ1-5	TGTGCCAGCCACCTTGGGCCGCTCAATCAGCCCCAGCATTTT	CASHLGPLNQPQHF
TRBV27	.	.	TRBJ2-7	TGTGCCAGCAGGGGGGACTCCTACGAGCAGTACTTC	CASRGDSYEQYF
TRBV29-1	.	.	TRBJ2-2	TGCAGCGTTGTCGGAGGTGGCACCGGGGAGCTGTTTTTT	CSVVGGGTGELFF
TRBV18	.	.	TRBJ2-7	TGTGCCAGCTCACTAGGGAGTTTTTACGAGCAGTACTTC	CASSLGSFYEQYF
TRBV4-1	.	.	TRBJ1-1	TGCGCCAGCAGCCAAGATCCGGGGAGAAGCACTGAAGCTTTCTTT	CASSQDPGRSTEAFF
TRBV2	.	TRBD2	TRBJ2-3	TGTGCCAGCAGTAATAGCGGGAGCGGCACAGATACGCAGTATTTT	CASSNSGSGTDTQYF
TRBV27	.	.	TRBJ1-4	TGTGCCAGCAGTTTAAGGCAGTCTAATGAAAAACTGTTTTTT	CASSLRQSNEKLFF
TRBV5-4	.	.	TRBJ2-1	TGTGCCAGCAGCTTGGCGACGGGAGTGAACAATGAGCAGTTCTTC	CASSLATGVNNEQFF
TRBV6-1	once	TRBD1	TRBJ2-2	TGTGCCAGCAGGTCCGGGACAGCGAACACCGGGGAGCTGTTTTTT	CASRSGTANTGELFF
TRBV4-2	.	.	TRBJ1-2	TGTGCCAGCAGCCAGGGGAACTATGGCTACACCTTC	CASSQGNYGYTF
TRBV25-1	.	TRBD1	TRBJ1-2	TGTGCCAGCGGCCGGGACAGGGGGCGGGTGCTGCATAATGGCTACACCTTC	CASGRDRGRVLHNGYTF
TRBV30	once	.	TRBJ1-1	TGTGCCTGGAGGGCGGCAGGGGCCCAGTCGGTTGAAGCTTTCTTT	CAWRAAGAQSVEAFF
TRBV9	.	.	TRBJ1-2	TGTGCCAGCAGCGTAGTTTTAACAGCCATAAATGGCTACACCTTC	CASSVVLTAINGYTF
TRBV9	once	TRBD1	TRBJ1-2	TGTGCCAGCTTTTCCGGGACAGGAGACTACACCTTC	CASFSGTGDYTF